The 18 T cell receptor beta chains given below trace back to one sample, sequenced in a study of T cells in Graves' hyperthyroidism and ophthalmopathy. Template material for amplifying TCR beta CDR3 regions consisted of RNA transcripts. TCR CDR3 regions were first amplified by RT-PCR with HTBI primers. MiXCR was run by TCRdb on the multiplex PCR reads, yielding one entry per CDR3 protein. The data show 270,000 or so distinct CDR3 sequences, about 15% seen once. What was sequenced was blood. The receptors were sampled from a woman between 50 and 59 years old with Graves' hyperthyroidism that later progressed to Graves' ophthalmopathy.

This clonotype occurred once. The chain has TRBV5-4 and TRBJ2-3; perhaps D is TRBD1 or TRBD2 (6 bases each). This CDR3 region has 15 residues. Trimming left V 5 bases short and J 1 base short, with 14 bases between. Germline V gives CDR1 SGHNT, CDR2 YYREEE (reference sequence). The CDR3 region is CASRTGGYGTDTQYF. CDR3 in DNA: TGTGCCAGCAGGACCGGGGGCTACGGCACAGATACGCAGTATTTT.

This clonotype was detected ten times or more. CDR3 coding DNA: TGCAGTGCTAGAGTCCAGCGGGAATGGAACACCGGGGAGCTGTTTTTT. Translation gives CSARVQREWNTGELFF. The chain carries TRBV20-1 and TRBJ2-2; 7 nucleotides match TRBD2. V lost 1 base, J lost 1 base, and 6 bases stayed unmatched. Germline V CDR1 and CDR2: DFQATT, SNEGSKA (reference sequence). CDR3 size: 16 residues.

This clonotype was counted many times. This chain links TRBV2 with TRBJ2-5; tentative D call: TRBD2 (5 bases). Deletions cut 3 bases from V and 4 bases from J, with 6 bases between. This CDR3 contains 12 residues. CDR1 is SNHLY, CDR2 FYNNEI, per germline. The DNA for the CDR3 is TGTGCCAGCAGTGATCGGGGAGAGACCCAGTACTTC. It specifies CASSDRGETQYF. Full variable domain (rest looked up from reference TRBV2 and TRBJ2-5): EPEVTQTPSHQVTQMGQEVILRCVPISNHLYFYWYRQILGQKVEFLVSFYNNEISEKSEIFDDQFSVERPDGSNFTLKIRSTKLEDSAMYFCASSDRGETQYFGPGTRLLVL.

This clonotype was seen repeatedly, ten times or more. The gene calls are TRBV13 and TRBJ1-2, with TRBD1 as a possible D gene (6 bases). Germline V gene sequence: CDR1 PRHDT, CDR2 FYEKMQ (reference sequence). The ends were cut back, 1 base at V and 4 bases at J, with 10 bases in the middle. The CDR3 runs 14 residues. The CDR3 sequence is CASSLDQGIYGYTF. The CDR3 coding sequence is TGTGCCAGCAGCTTAGACCAGGGGATCTATGGCTACACCTTC.

In this sample, this clonotype turned up a few times. The rearrangement joins TRBV30 to TRBJ1-6, with D unclear. The CDR3 contains 15 residues. Trimming took off 3 bases at V and 5 bases at J, with 14 bases between the two ends. CDR1 is GTSNPN and CDR2 is SVGIG in the germline V gene (reference sequence). CDR3 sequence reads: CAWRFSGLNNSPLHF. The CDR3 DNA reads TGTGCCTGGAGATTCTCCGGACTGAATAATTCACCCCTCCACTTT.

This clonotype was seen ten or more times. The V call is TRBV5-1, the J call TRBJ1-2, with 7 bases aligning to TRBD1. There are 14 residues in the CDR3. V gave up 6 bases and J gave up 2 bases; unmatched junction bases: 7. Germline loops: CDR1 SGHRS, CDR2 YFSETQ. In DNA form, the CDR3 reads TGCGCCAGCACGGTAGGGGGCGCGAACTATGGCTACACCTTC. Its translation: CASTVGGANYGYTF.

This clonotype was counted only a few times. The chain uses TRBV19 and TRBJ2-2, with 9 nucleotides matching TRBD2. V dropped 4 bases and J dropped 1; count of bases not matched to a gene: 10. CDR1 is LNHDA and CDR2 is SQIVND in the germline V gene (reference sequence). There are 18 residues in the CDR3. The chain's CDR3 is CASSTFYGAGGNTGELFF. In DNA, the CDR3 is TGTGCCAGTAGTACCTTTTATGGAGCGGGAGGGAACACCGGGGAGCTGTTTTTT. Using reference TRBV19 and TRBJ2-2 for the parts outside the CDR3, the full variable domain is DGGITQSPKYLFRKEGQNVTLSCEQNLNHDAMYWYRQDPGQGLRLIYYSQIVNDFQKGDIAEGYSVSREKKESFPLTVTSAQKNPTAFYLCASSTFYGAGGNTGELFFGEGSRLTVL.

There are many counts of this clonotype. The chain is built from TRBV6-5 and TRBJ1-5; TRBD1 is a possible D gene (5 bases). The CDR3 consists of 16 residues. The ends were cut back, 3 bases at V and 4 bases at J, with 16 bases in the middle. Germline V CDR1 and CDR2: MNHEY, SVGAGI. The chain's CDR3 is CASSYGGGLANQPQHF. The CDR3 nucleotides are TGTGCCAGCAGTTATGGGGGAGGGCTTGCTAATCAGCCCCAGCATTTT.

This clonotype has ten or more counts. The J gene is TRBJ2-7, the V gene TRBV13; D is possibly TRBD1 (5 bases). The length of the CDR3 is 16 residues. Between the trimmed V and J ends, which lost 6 bases and 0 bases, there was a span of 18 bases. Germline CDR1 is PRHDT and CDR2 is FYEKMQ (reference sequence). The CDR3 DNA reads as TGTGCCAGCAGACTCCAGGGCACTCCTGACTCCTACGAGCAGTACTTC. Amino acids: CASRLQGTPDSYEQYF.

In regard to this clonotype: Relative to the germline gene, one junction end is altered; a read error may explain this. The chain carries TRBV19 and TRBJ2-7, with D perhaps matching TRBD2 (5 bases). CDR1 and CDR2 (germline): LNHDA, SQIVND (reference sequence). This CDR3 has 14 amino acids. As DNA, the CDR3 is TGTGCCAGTAGCAACCTACTAGTCCCTTACGAGCGGTACTTC. This encodes CASSNLLVPYERYF.

This clonotype was observed at least ten times. V usage is TRBV11-2 and J usage is TRBJ2-3; TRBD2 aligns across 7 bases. Germline assignment: CDR1 SGHAT and CDR2 FQNNGV. The J segment lost 2 bases and the V segment lost 7 bases, leaving 12 bases of the junction unmatched. CDR3 size: 16 residues. The CDR3 spells CASTPQVGGDTDTQYF. The DNA of the CDR3 is TGTGCCAGCACCCCCCAGGTGGGGGGGGACACAGATACGCAGTATTTT.

At least ten counts were recorded for this clonotype. The chain carries TRBV6-5 and TRBJ1-1; D may be TRBD1 (6 bases). Trimming shortened V by 0 bases and J by 9 bases, and 11 bases separated the two germline ends. From germline, CDR1 is MNHEY and CDR2 SVGAGI. This CDR3 has 13 residues. CDR3 in amino acids: CASSYSRGTQAFF. CDR3 in DNA: TGTGCCAGCAGTTACTCGAGGGGGACTCAAGCTTTCTTT.

This clonotype was observed at least ten times. The chain combines TRBV11-2 with TRBJ1-1; weak D call: TRBD1 (5 bases). Per germline, CDR1 SGHAT and CDR2 FQNNGV. CDR3 length equals 16 residues. Deletions cut 2 bases from V and 0 bases from J, with 13 bases between. The CDR3 bases are TGTGCCAGCAGCTTATTAGGAGGGGCATTGAACACTGAAGCTTTCTTT. It codes for CASSLLGGALNTEAFF. The whole variable domain, filled in from reference TRBV11-2 and TRBJ1-1, reads EAGVAQSPRYKIIEKRQSVAFWCNPISGHATLYWYQQILGQGPKLLIQFQNNGVVDDSQLPKDRFSAERLKGVDSTLKIQPAKLEDSAVYLCASSLLGGALNTEAFFGQGTRLTVV.

A word on this clonotype: A much larger clone lies a single base off, so this may be a read error. This sequence joins TRBV24-1 and TRBJ1-1, with a tentative D call TRBD1 (5 bases). There are 12 residues in the CDR3. Germline lookup yields CDR1 KGHDR and CDR2 SFDVKD. CDR3 coding DNA: TGTACCACCAGTGATTGGGGGGACTTAGCTTTCTTT. Amino acid sequence: CTTSDWGDLAFF.

The chain combines TRBV13 with TRBJ1-1, with TRBD1 as a possible D gene (5 bases). V shed 8 bases and J shed 5 bases, with 15 bases lying between them. The germline V gene has CDR1 PRHDT and CDR2 FYEKMQ (reference sequence). This CDR3 comprises 13 residues. The CDR3 protein is CASHGEGRTEAFF. CDR3 bases: TGTGCCAGCCACGGGGAGGGGAGGACTGAAGCTTTCTTT.

This clonotype was seen repeatedly, ten times or more. The chain recombines TRBV11-3 with TRBJ2-3; D gene ambiguous. Deletions cut 1 base from V and 6 bases from J, with 11 bases between. This CDR3 has 14 residues. Germline V gene data show CDR1 as SGHNT and CDR2 as YENEEA. The DNA of the CDR3 is TGTGCCAGCAGCTTAGGCCCGAACGCCGATACGCAGTATTTT. Translating it yields CASSLGPNADTQYF.

This clonotype was found a few times. This chain links TRBV20-1 with TRBJ1-4; 7 positions match TRBD1. Trimming at V came to 5 bases and at J to 5 bases, leaving 8 bases not matched to a gene. This CDR3 is built from 14 residues. Germline CDR1 is DFQATT and CDR2 is SNEGSKA (reference sequence). CDR3 loop: CSAGRDSLNEKLFF. CDR3 sequence (DNA): TGCAGTGCTGGCCGGGACAGCTTAAATGAAAAACTGTTTTTT.

The rearrangement links TRBV20-1 to TRBJ2-7, with TRBD2 matching over 13 bases. Germline V CDR1 and CDR2: DFQATT, SNEGSKA (reference sequence). The CDR3 length is 15 residues. Trimming cost V 5 bases and J 3 bases; bases outside gene matches: 7. CDR3 amino acids: CSAGRTSGSGYEQYF. In DNA form, the CDR3 reads TGCAGTGCTGGCCGGACTAGCGGGAGTGGCTACGAGCAGTACTTC.